Following are 25 T cell receptor beta chains from one sample sequenced in a study of PD-1 blockade in classical Hodgkin lymphoma. Patients all relapsed after autologous stem cell transplantation, and there was variation in brentuximab vedotin exposure. The method was immunoSEQ multiplex PCR; TCRdb's version includes in-frame clones alone and lacks a portion of them. This sample has 25,000 to 30,000 clones; around four fifths occur once, and the top ten carry about 21%. The sequencing used peripheral blood mononuclear cells (PBMCs), collected before the second cycle of nivolumab. The receptors derive from a human donor with classical Hodgkin lymphoma.

The CDR3 sequence is CASSSTVTYEQYF. CDR3 sequence (DNA): TGTGCCAGCAGCTCGACAGTAACCTACGAGCAGTACTTC. The chain joins TRBV7-2 to TRBJ2-7, with D maybe TRBD1 (5 bases). V lost 4 bases and J 2 bases, leaving 9 bases between the germline ends. Germline V CDR1 and CDR2: SGHTA, FQGNSA. CDR3 size: 13 residues.

The chain carries TRBV5-1 and TRBJ2-2, with a tentative D call TRBD2 (6 bases). The length of the CDR3 is 14 residues. CDR1 is SGHRS, CDR2 YFSETQ, per germline. The ends were cut back, 5 bases at V and 6 bases at J, with 14 bases in the middle. CDR3 amino acids: CASREGANSGELFF. For the CDR3, the DNA is TGCGCCAGCAGGGAGGGAGCGAATTCCGGGGAGCTGTTTTTT.

This chain links TRBV10-3 with TRBJ1-1; D is perhaps TRBD1 (5 bases). The germline V and J ends were trimmed by 10 bases and 2 bases, with 17 bases remaining between them. The CDR3 consists of 14 residues. Germline V gene data show CDR1 as ENHRY and CDR2 as SYGVKD. The CDR3 loop is CATRENPRNTEAFF. The CDR3 DNA is TGTGCCACCAGGGAGAACCCTAGAAACACTGAAGCTTTCTTT.

This clone was seen more than once but under ten times. The V gene is TRBV18, the J gene TRBJ2-7, with TRBD1 matching over 10 bases. The germline gives CDR1 KGHSH, CDR2 LQKENI. The CDR3 is 13 residues long. The V segment lost 3 bases and the J segment 6 bases; nucleotides outside the gene matches: 2. The CDR3 DNA sequence: TGTGCCAGCTCACCGACAGGGGGCTCCGAGCAGTACGTC. Its protein product is CASSPTGGSEQYV.

This clone was seen just once. The chain recombines TRBV7-2 with TRBJ2-7, with no clear D. CDR3 length equals 13 residues. Germline V gives CDR1 SGHTA, CDR2 FQGNSA. V gave up 4 bases and J gave up 1 base, with 8 bases separating them. DNA of the CDR3: TGTGCCAGCAGCTGGGCCAAGTCCTACGAGCAGTACTTC. It yields the protein CASSWAKSYEQYF.

This clone has only a few counts. One end of the junction fails to match germline, which may point to a read error. Other DNA sequences in the same sample also yield this CDR3. The rearrangement links TRBV6-5 to TRBJ1-1, with D tentatively TRBD1 (5 bases). Germline V gives CDR1 MNHEY, CDR2 SVGAGI. The CDR3 length is 14 residues. Written as DNA, the CDR3 is TGCGCCAGCACGGGGGGGTTAGTTTGGACTGAAGCTTTCTTT. Protein product: CASTGGLVWTEAFF.

This chain uses TRBV4-3 with TRBJ1-2, with D maybe TRBD1 (5 bases). The germline V and J ends were trimmed by 3 bases and 6 bases, with 11 bases remaining between them. CDR3 length: 13 residues. Germline CDR1 LGHNA, CDR2 YSLEER. Written as DNA, the CDR3 is TGCGCCAGCAGCCAGCGGGACGTCAATGGCTACACCTTC. Protein sequence: CASSQRDVNGYTF.

The chain carries TRBV7-2 and TRBJ2-3, with TRBD1 matching 9 bases. V shed 5 bases and J 4 bases; nucleotides not matched to a gene: 7. The CDR3 contains 15 residues. The germline CDR1 and CDR2 sequences are SGHTA and FQGNSA. The CDR3 loop is CASSPGTGFSDTQYF. For the CDR3, the DNA is TGTGCCAGCAGCCCCGGGACAGGGTTTTCAGATACGCAGTATTTT.

This clone is termed medium-sized (0.01 to 0.1%). The chain carries TRBV6-1 and TRBJ2-7; D might be TRBD2 (6 bases). The CDR3 is 15 amino acids. V was cut by 4 bases and J by 2 bases, with 15 bases left in between. CDR1 and CDR2 from the germline V gene are MNHNS and SASEGT. The CDR3 DNA reads TGTGCCAGCAGTGTTAATCCCGGGGGAACCTACGAGCAGTACTTC. It translates to CASSVNPGGTYEQYF.

The chain recombines TRBV7-9 with TRBJ1-4; TRBD1 is a possible D gene (5 bases). CDR3 length: 18 amino acids. V gave up 0 bases and J gave up 0 bases, with 14 bases separating them. The V gene's germline CDR1 is SEHNR and CDR2 FQNEAQ (reference sequence). The CDR3 coding sequence is TGTGCCAGCAGCTTAGCTTACCGACAGTACGCAACTAATGAAAAACTGTTTTTT. Translated: CASSLAYRQYATNEKLFF.

This chain uses TRBV6-6 with TRBJ1-2, with D perhaps matching TRBD1 (5 bases). V was clipped by 6 bases and J by 0 bases, with 8 bases between them. This CDR3 is built from 13 residues. Germline V gives CDR1 MNHNY, CDR2 SVGAGI (reference sequence). Here the CDR3 reads CASSRVTNYGYTF. The CDR3 DNA reads as TGTGCCAGCAGCAGGGTTACTAACTATGGCTACACCTTC.

The chain has TRBV11-2 and TRBJ2-2; D gene ambiguous. The CDR3 length is 13 residues. Germline lookup yields CDR1 SGHAT and CDR2 FQNNGV. V was cut by 5 bases and J by 4 bases, with 8 bases left in between. The CDR3 DNA follows: TGTGCCAGCAGCAACCAACTCACCGGGGAGCTGTTTTTT. It codes for CASSNQLTGELFF. Filled out from reference TRBV11-2 and TRBJ2-2, the complete variable domain reads EAGVAQSPRYKIIEKRQSVAFWCNPISGHATLYWYQQILGQGPKLLIQFQNNGVVDDSQLPKDRFSAERLKGVDSTLKIQPAKLEDSAVYLCASSNQLTGELFFGEGSRLTVL.

CDR3 nucleotide sequence: TGTGCCAGCAGCTTAACAGCAGCTGAGCAGTTCTTC. This codes for CASSLTAAEQFF. The chain is built from TRBV7-9 and TRBJ2-1, with unresolved D. The CDR3 loop spans 12 amino acids. From germline, CDR1 is SEHNR and CDR2 FQNEAQ (reference sequence). The V and J ends lost 2 bases and 9 bases respectively, with 8 bases between them.

The chain combines TRBV7-8 with TRBJ2-3; D gene uncertain. Per germline, CDR1 SGHVS and CDR2 FQNEAQ. The V end lost 2 bases, the J end lost 2 bases, and 8 bases lay between the germline ends. This CDR3 is built from 14 residues. The chain's CDR3 is CASSLNRPTDTQYF. CDR3 nucleotide sequence: TGTGCCAGCAGCTTAAACAGACCCACAGATACGCAGTATTTT.

J is TRBJ1-2 and V is TRBV28; D gene unclear. CDR1 MDHEN and CDR2 SYDVKM come from the germline V gene. There are 13 residues in the CDR3. The ends were cut back, 6 bases at V and 2 bases at J, with 10 bases in the middle. DNA for the CDR3: TGTGCCAGCAGATACCGGGGAAACTATGGCTACACCTTC. Its translation is CASRYRGNYGYTF.

The chain links TRBV6-1 to TRBJ1-5; no definite D call. CDR1 and CDR2 from the germline V gene are MNHNS and SASEGT. V was clipped by 5 bases and J by 0 bases, with 5 bases between them. This CDR3 has 13 residues. The CDR3 loop reads CASSYGSNQPQHF. In DNA, the CDR3 is TGTGCCAGCAGTTATGGTAGCAATCAGCCCCAGCATTTT.

The chain combines TRBV7-9 with TRBJ1-3; the D is unclear. The CDR3 is made up of 15 amino acids. Germline V CDR1 and CDR2: SEHNR, FQNEAQ (reference sequence). Deletions cut 1 base from V and 0 bases from J, with 7 bases between. The CDR3 loop is CASSLGPNSGNTIYF. In nucleotides, the CDR3 is TGTGCCAGCAGCTTAGGTCCGAACTCTGGAAACACCATATATTTT.

This clone was seen only once. This chain links TRBV7-8 with TRBJ1-2, with D perhaps TRBD1 (6 bases). Germline values: CDR1 SGHVS, CDR2 FQNEAQ. Deletions cut 1 base from V and 0 bases from J, with 12 bases between. CDR3 length equals 16 residues. The CDR3 reads CASSLVWTETNYGYTF. The CDR3 DNA follows: TGTGCCAGCAGCTTAGTATGGACAGAGACTAACTATGGCTACACCTTC.

V gene TRBV6-5 combines with J gene TRBJ2-1; D might be TRBD1 (6 bases). CDR1 is MNHEY, CDR2 SVGAGI, per germline. CDR3 length: 13 residues. The V and J ends lost 3 bases and 10 bases respectively, with 13 bases between them. CDR3 DNA: TGTGCCAGCAGTTATCGACAGGTTGAGGAGCAGTTCTTC. Its translation is CASSYRQVEEQFF.

J is TRBJ2-2 and V is TRBV27; tentatively, D is TRBD2 (5 bases). Germline CDR1 MNHEY, CDR2 SMNVEV (reference sequence). Trimming cost V 3 bases and J 5 bases, with 13 bases left between them. The CDR3 covers 15 residues. Here the CDR3 DNA reads TGTGCCAGCAGTTTCCCCTCCCGAGGGACCGGGGAGCTGTTTTTT. This sequence encodes CASSFPSRGTGELFF.

The rearrangement uses TRBV19 and TRBJ1-6, with D perhaps TRBD1 (6 bases). Trimming shortened V by 4 bases and J by 4 bases, and 11 bases separated the two germline ends. This CDR3 contains 15 residues. Germline CDR1 reads LNHDA; CDR2 reads SQIVND (reference sequence). The CDR3 protein is CASSTRTDYNSPLHF. The CDR3 coding sequence is TGTGCCAGTAGTACACGGACAGATTATAATTCACCCCTCCACTTT.

The genes are TRBV11-2 and TRBJ2-7; D gene unclear. V dropped 1 base and J dropped 3 bases, with 10 bases sitting between them. The CDR3 has 14 residues. Germline-derived CDR1 and CDR2 are SGHAT and FQNNGV. As DNA, the CDR3 is TGTGCCAGCAGCTTAGGGCTGGCGAACTACGAGCAGTACGTC. Amino acid sequence: CASSLGLANYEQYV.

The sample holds one count of this clone. This chain connects TRBV9 to TRBJ2-1, with D perhaps matching TRBD1 (5 bases). This CDR3 contains 15 residues. V shed 0 bases and J shed 8 bases, with 15 bases lying between them. CDR1 is SGDLS, CDR2 YYNGEE, per germline. In nucleotides, the CDR3 is TGTGCCAGCAGCGTAGGTGGGGTAGCAGGGCATGAGCAGTTCTTC. Translating gives CASSVGGVAGHEQFF.

The V gene is TRBV11-2, the J gene TRBJ2-1, with 7 bases aligning to TRBD1. The CDR3 consists of 15 residues. The V segment lost 3 bases and the J segment 3 bases; nucleotides outside the gene matches: 5. The germline gives CDR1 SGHAT, CDR2 FQNNGV. CDR3 amino acids: CASSFGRGNYNEQFF. The DNA of the CDR3 is TGTGCCAGCAGCTTTGGCAGGGGGAACTACAATGAGCAGTTCTTC.

This chain uses TRBV11-2 with TRBJ2-3; D gene uncertain. Trimming stripped 0 bases from V and 7 bases from J, with 8 bases between. CDR1 and CDR2 (germline): SGHAT, FQNNGV. The CDR3 is 13 residues long. DNA for the CDR3: TGTGCCAGCAGCTTAGATCAGTGGAATACGCAGTATTTT. It yields the protein CASSLDQWNTQYF.